This TCR beta chain was sequenced in a study of identical twins. TCRdb ran MiXCR on the 5' RACE reads and lists one entry per CDR3 protein. The sample lists 270,000 or so distinct CDR3 sequences, roughly 8% occurring once. V was shortened by 5 bases and J by 0 bases, with 11 bases between the two germline ends. The CDR3 runs to 15 residues. This clonotype was seen more than once but under ten times. These sequences were also reported in another study, on yellow fever vaccine responses in identical twins.

The chain carries TRBV12-3 or TRBV12-4 and TRBJ1-5; tentative D call: TRBD1 (6 bases). Material for sequencing was CD8+ T cells sorted from blood. The origin of this receptor is a woman between 18 and 30 years old in good health. CDR3 in DNA: TGTGCCAGCAGTCGGACAGAGACTAGCAATCAGCCCCAGCATTTT. Protein product: CASSRTETSNQPQHF.